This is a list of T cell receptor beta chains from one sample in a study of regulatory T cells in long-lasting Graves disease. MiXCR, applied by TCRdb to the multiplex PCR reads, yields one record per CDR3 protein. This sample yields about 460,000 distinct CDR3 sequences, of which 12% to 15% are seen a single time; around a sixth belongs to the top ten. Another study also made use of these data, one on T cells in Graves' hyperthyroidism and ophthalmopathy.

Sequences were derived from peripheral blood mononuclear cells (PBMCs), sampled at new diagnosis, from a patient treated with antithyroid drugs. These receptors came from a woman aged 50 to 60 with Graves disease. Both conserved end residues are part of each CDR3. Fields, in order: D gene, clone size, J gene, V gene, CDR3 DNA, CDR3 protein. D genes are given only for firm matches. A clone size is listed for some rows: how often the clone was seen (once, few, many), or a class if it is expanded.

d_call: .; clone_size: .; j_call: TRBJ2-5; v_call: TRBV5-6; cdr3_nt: TGTGCCAGCAGCTTGGCTACCGGACTCCAAGAGACCCAGTACTTC; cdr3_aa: CASSLATGLQETQYF
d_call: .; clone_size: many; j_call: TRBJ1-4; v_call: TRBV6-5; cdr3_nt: TGTGCCAGCAGTTACTCGCGCACCCGTCAATCTAATGAAAAACTGTTTTTT; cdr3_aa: CASSYSRTRQSNEKLFF
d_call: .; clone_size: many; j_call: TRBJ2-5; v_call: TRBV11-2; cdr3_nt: TGTGCCAGCAGCTTATATTATACGAAGGGAAATCAAGAGACCCAGTACTTC; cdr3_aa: CASSLYYTKGNQETQYF
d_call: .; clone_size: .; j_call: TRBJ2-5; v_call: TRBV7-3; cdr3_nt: TGTGCCAGCAGCCCACCAGGGAGTCCCCAAGAGACCCAGTACTTC; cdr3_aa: CASSPPGSPQETQYF
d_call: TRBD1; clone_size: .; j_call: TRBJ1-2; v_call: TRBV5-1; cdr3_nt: TGCGCCAGCAGCCTTGGTATCGGGACAGCGTCGCTCGGTCGTAACTATGGCTACACCTTC; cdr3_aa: CASSLGIGTASLGRNYGYTF
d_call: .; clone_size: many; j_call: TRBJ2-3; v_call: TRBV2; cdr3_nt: TGTGCCAGCAGTGAAGCAGGGTCACATTCCACAGATACGCAGTATTTT; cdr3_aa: CASSEAGSHSTDTQYF
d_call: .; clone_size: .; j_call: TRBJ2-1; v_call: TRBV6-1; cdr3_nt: TGTGCCAGCAGAGGACAGTCGAGCTCCTACAATGAGCAGTTCTTC; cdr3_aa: CASRGQSSSYNEQFF
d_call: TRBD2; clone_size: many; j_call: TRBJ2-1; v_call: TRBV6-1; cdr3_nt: TGTGCCGGCAGGACTAGCGGAAACAATGAGCAGTTCTTC; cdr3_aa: CAGRTSGNNEQFF
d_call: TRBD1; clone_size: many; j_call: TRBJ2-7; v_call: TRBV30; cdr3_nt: TGTGCCTGGGGGAGACAGGGACCCTACGAGCAGTACTTC; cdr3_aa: CAWGRQGPYEQYF
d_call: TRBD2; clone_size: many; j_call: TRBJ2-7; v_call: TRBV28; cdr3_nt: TGTGCCAGCAGTCCCAGGACTAGCGGGAACTACGAGCAGTACTTC; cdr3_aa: CASSPRTSGNYEQYF
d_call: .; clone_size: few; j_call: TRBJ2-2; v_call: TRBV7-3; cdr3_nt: TGTGCCAGCAGCTTAGAATCCAGCGGGAACACCGGGGAGCTGTTTTTT; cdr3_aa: CASSLESSGNTGELFF
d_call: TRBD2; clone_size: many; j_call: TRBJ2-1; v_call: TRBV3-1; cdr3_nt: TGTGCCAGCAGCCCCCGGACTAGCGGTAATGAGCAGTTCTTC; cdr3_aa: CASSPRTSGNEQFF
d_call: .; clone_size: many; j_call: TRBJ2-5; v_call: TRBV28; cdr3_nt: TGTGCCAGCAGTTTTTTGGTAGCGGAAGAAAAAGAGACCCAGTACTTC; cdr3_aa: CASSFLVAEEKETQYF
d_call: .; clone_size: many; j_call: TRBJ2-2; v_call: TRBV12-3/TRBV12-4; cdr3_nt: TGTGCCAGCAGTGACAGGTTGAACACCGGGGAGCTGTTTTTT; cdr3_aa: CASSDRLNTGELFF
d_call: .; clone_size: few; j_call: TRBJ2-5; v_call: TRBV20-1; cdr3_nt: TGCAGTGCGTCCGACCTAGGAATCCAAGAGACCCAGTACTTC; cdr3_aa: CSASDLGIQETQYF
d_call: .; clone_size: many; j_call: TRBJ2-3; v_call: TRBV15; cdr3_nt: TGTGCCACCAGCAGAGAGAGGGGAAACACAGATACGCAGTATTTT; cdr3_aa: CATSRERGNTDTQYF
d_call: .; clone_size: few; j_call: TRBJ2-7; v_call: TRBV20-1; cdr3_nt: TGCAGTGCTAGAAAGGAGGGGGCCGTTGGGGAGCAGTACTTC; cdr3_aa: CSARKEGAVGEQYF
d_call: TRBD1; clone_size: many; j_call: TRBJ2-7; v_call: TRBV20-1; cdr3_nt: TGCAGTGCTAGAGGACCGGGACAGGGACTGTACGAGCAGTACTTC; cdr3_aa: CSARGPGQGLYEQYF
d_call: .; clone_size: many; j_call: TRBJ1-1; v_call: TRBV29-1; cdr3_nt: TGCAGCGTTGAACCATACAGGGCTGAAAAAGCTTTCTTT; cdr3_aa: CSVEPYRAEKAFF
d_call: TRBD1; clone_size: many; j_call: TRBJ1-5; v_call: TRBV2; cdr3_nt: TGTGCCAGCAGGCCGACAGGGGCTCAGCATCAGCCCCAGCATTTT; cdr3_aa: CASRPTGAQHQPQHF
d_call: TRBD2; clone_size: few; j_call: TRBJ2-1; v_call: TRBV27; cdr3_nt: TGTGCCAGCAGTTTAACTAGCGGGAGAAGGGACTACAATGAGCAGTTCTTC; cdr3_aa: CASSLTSGRRDYNEQFF
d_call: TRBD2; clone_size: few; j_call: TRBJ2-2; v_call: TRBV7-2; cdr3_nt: TGTGCCAGCCCCGCCGGACTAGCGGTGAACACCGGGGAGCTGTTTTTT; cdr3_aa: CASPAGLAVNTGELFF
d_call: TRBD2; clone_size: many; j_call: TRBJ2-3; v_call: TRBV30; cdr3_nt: TGTGCCTGGAGTACGGGACTAGAGGGCACAGATACGCAGTATTTT; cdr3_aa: CAWSTGLEGTDTQYF
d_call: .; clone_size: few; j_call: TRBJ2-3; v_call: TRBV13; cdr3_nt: TGTGCCAGCAGCGTATCATCGGATACGCAGTATTTT; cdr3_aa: CASSVSSDTQYF
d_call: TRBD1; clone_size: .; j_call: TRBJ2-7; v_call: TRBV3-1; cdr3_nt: TGTGCCAGCAGCCAAGACGGACAGGGGAGACGGCCGGCTGAGCAGTACTTC; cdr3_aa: CASSQDGQGRRPAEQYF
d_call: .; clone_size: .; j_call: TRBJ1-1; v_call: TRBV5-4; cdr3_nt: TGTGCCAGCAGCTTGGGGGCCACGAACACTGAAGCTTTCTTT; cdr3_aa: CASSLGATNTEAFF
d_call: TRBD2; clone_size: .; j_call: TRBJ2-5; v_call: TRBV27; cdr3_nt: TGTGCCAGTTGGGAAGCGGGAGGGAGGGAGACCCAGTACTTC; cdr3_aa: CASWEAGGRETQYF
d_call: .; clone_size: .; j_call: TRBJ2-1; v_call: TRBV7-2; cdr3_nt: TGTGCCAGCAGCCATACCCCCCCGGGTGGGACCTACAATGAGCAGTTCTTC; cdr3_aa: CASSHTPPGGTYNEQFF
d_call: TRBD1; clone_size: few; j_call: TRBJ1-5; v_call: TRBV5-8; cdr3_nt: TGTGCCAGCAGCATGGGGACAGGGGTAGGTCTGCCCCAGCATTTT; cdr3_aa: CASSMGTGVGLPQHF